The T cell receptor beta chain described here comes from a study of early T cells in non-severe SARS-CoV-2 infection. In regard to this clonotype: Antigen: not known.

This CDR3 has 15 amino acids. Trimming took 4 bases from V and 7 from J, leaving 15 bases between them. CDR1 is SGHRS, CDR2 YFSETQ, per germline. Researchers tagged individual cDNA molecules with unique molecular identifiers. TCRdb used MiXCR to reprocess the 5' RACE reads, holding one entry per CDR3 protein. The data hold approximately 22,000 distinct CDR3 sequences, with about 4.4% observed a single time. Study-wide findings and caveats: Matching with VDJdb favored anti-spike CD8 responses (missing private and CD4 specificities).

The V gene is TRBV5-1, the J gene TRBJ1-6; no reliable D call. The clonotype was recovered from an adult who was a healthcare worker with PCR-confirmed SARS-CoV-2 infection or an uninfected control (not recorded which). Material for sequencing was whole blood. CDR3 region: CASSLGLTGNSPLHF. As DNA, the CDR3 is TGCGCCAGCAGCCTGGGTCTGACGGGGAATTCACCCCTCCACTTT.